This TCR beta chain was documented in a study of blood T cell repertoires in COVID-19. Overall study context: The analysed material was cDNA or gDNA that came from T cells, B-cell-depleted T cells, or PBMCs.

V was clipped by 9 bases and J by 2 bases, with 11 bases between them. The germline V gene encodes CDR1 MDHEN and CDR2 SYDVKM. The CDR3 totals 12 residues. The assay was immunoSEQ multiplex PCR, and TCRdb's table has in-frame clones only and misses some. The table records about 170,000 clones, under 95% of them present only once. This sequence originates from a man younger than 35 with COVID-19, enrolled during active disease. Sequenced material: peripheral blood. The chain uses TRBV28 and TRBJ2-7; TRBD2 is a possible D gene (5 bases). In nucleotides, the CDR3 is TGTGCCAGTCGAGAGGGCCCCTACGAGCAGTACTTC. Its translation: CASREGPYEQYF.